This entry describes one T cell receptor beta chain. Random hexamers were used to reverse transcribe roughly 0.5 to 1 ug of RNA. TCRdb used MiXCR to reprocess the immunoSEQ multiplex PCR reads, holding one entry per CDR3 protein. The sample lists 100,000 to 150,000 distinct CDR3 sequences, 95% to 96% seen once, with roughly 0.14% in the top ten. The entry originates in a study of CD8 T cells in Susac syndrome. The CDR3 has 15 residues. Unmatched junction bases numbered 12, after V lost 10 bases and J lost 3 bases. This rearrangement joins TRBV12-3 or TRBV12-4 to TRBJ1-2, with 9 bases lining up with TRBD1. The sequence came from a human donor with Susac syndrome. The sequenced sample consisted of CD4+ T cells from PBMCs. CDR3 sequence (DNA): TGTGCCATTACCACAAATACAGGGGGCGACTATGGCTACACCTTC. This codes for CAITTNTGGDYGYTF.